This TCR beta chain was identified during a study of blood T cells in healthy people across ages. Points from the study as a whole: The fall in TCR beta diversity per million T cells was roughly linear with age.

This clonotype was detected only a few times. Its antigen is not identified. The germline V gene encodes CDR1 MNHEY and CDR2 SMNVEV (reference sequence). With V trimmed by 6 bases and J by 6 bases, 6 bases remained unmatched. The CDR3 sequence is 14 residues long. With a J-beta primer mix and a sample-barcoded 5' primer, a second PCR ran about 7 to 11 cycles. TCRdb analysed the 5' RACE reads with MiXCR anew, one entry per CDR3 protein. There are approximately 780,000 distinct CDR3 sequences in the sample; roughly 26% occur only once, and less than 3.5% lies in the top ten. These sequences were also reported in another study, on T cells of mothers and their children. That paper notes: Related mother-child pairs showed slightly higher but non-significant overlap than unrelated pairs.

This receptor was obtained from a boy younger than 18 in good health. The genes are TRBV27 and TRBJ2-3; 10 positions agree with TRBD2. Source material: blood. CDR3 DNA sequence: TGTGCCAGCAGCCTAGCGGGGGTCGGGGATACGCAGTATTTT. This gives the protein CASSLAGVGDTQYF.